The present entry profiles one T cell receptor beta chain with its context. This specimen belongs to a study of blood T cell repertoires in COVID-19. Turning to the study itself: Material from acute and convalescent COVID-19 was sourced from the United States, Italy and Spain. PBMCs, B-cell-depleted T cells, or T cells provided the cDNA or gDNA that made up the material.

As originally analysed: Estimated nucleated cell counts came from reference gene primer amplification. TCRdb's table, derived via immunoSEQ multiplex PCR, lists solely in-frame clones and lacks some. V, J and clone size were drawn from that table, and D and trimming were deduced from the DNA. The table has about 140,000 clones, approximately 86% seen once. The J segment lost 0 bases and the V segment lost 4 bases, leaving 11 bases of the junction unmatched. This CDR3 contains 18 residues. Germline V lookup: CDR1 MGHRA, CDR2 YSYEKL. The TCR was taken from a man aged 70 or older with acute or convalescent COVID-19. The V call is TRBV4-1, the J call TRBJ1-2; 10 nucleotides align to TRBD1. The sample consisted of peripheral blood. This CDR3 is CASSRDRGALYPNYGYTF. Written as DNA, the CDR3 is TGCGCCAGCAGCCGGGACAGGGGCGCACTCTATCCTAACTATGGCTACACCTTC.